The next 8 T cell receptor beta chains were all read from a single sample in a study of cytomegalovirus exposure and HLA in healthy donors. Using immunoSEQ multiplex PCR, the repertoire was profiled, and TCRdb retains in-frame clones only, with some absent. The sample consists of tens of thousands of clones, around nine tenths of them appearing once. Material for sequencing was PBMCs. The source is a man aged 18-30 years in good health and CMV-seronegative.

This chain joins TRBV5-1 and TRBJ2-1, with D hard to call. Trimming took 0 bases from V and 4 from J, leaving 8 bases between them. Germline CDR1 and CDR2: SGHRS and YFSETQ. There are 14 residues in the CDR3. In nucleotides, the CDR3 is TGCGCCAGCAGCTTGGTAGTCGGGTACAATGAGCAGTTCTTC. It yields the protein CASSLVVGYNEQFF. Complete variable domain (other parts from reference TRBV5-1 and TRBJ2-1): KAGVTQTPRYLIKTRGQQVTLSCSPISGHRSVSWYQQTPGQGLQFLFEYFSETQRNKGNFPGRFSGRQFSNSRSEMNVSTLELGDSALYLCASSLVVGYNEQFFGPGTRLTVL.

The CDR3 DNA sequence: TGTGCCAGCAGTGTAGAGGGCAGGGGGGTCCACGAGCAGTACTTC. Protein sequence: CASSVEGRGVHEQYF. This sequence joins TRBV6-1 and TRBJ2-7, with D perhaps TRBD1 (7 bases). The CDR3 length is 15 residues. Trimming pared 4 bases from V and 5 bases from J, leaving 18 bases between. The germline V gene has CDR1 MNHNS and CDR2 SASEGT.

This chain joins TRBV18 and TRBJ1-2; TRBD1 might be the D (5 bases). From germline, CDR1 is KGHSH and CDR2 LQKENI. Trimming pared 3 bases from V and 1 base from J, leaving 12 bases between. This CDR3 is built from 15 residues. In nucleotides, the CDR3 is TGTGCCAGCTCACCCGGGGCGGGGAATAACTATGGCTACACCTTC. The encoded protein is CASSPGAGNNYGYTF.

The rearrangement links TRBV10-3 to TRBJ1-2; a weak D match, TRBD1 (6 bases). V lost 7 bases, J lost 7 bases, and 13 bases lay in between. The germline CDR1 and CDR2 sequences are ENHRY and SYGVKD. The CDR3 sequence is 12 residues long. Here the CDR3 DNA reads TGTGCCATCAAGGACAGCTTGATTGGCTACACCTTC. Translated: CAIKDSLIGYTF.

This rearrangement joins TRBV2 to TRBJ1-5; TRBD1 matches at 9 bases. This CDR3 comprises 14 residues. The J segment lost 5 bases and the V segment lost 6 bases, leaving 5 bases of the junction unmatched. Germline V gene sequence: CDR1 SNHLY, CDR2 FYNNEI. Written as DNA, the CDR3 is TGTGCCAGCAGGGAGGGACAGGGCTATCAGCCCCAGCATTTT. Residues: CASREGQGYQPQHF.

The sample holds one count of this clone. The J gene is TRBJ2-7, the V gene TRBV6-1; a weak D match, TRBD1 (6 bases). The CDR3 has 14 residues. The germline V gene encodes CDR1 MNHNS and CDR2 SASEGT. The V and J ends lost 4 bases and 2 bases respectively, with 12 bases between them. The CDR3 is CASSVSGTTYEQYF. In DNA form, the CDR3 reads TGTGCCAGCAGTGTTTCCGGGACAACCTACGAGCAGTACTTC.

The rearrangement links TRBV6-1 to TRBJ2-1, with TRBD1 matching 9 bases. Germline CDR1 is MNHNS and CDR2 is SASEGT. The CDR3 contains 14 residues. V trimming: 7 bases; J trimming: 8 bases; junction bases outside the gene matches: 9. The CDR3 region has the DNA TGTGCCAGCATAAATCCGGGACAGGGCGATGAGCAGTTCTTC. This gives the protein CASINPGQGDEQFF.

V is TRBV19 and J is TRBJ2-5; D not certain. CDR1 and CDR2 (germline): LNHDA, SQIVND (reference sequence). Trimming removed 4 bases from V and 2 bases from J, with 11 bases in between. The CDR3 is 14 residues long. The CDR3 region has the DNA TGTGCCAGTAGTAACCTGGCATCTCAAGAGACCCAGTACTTC. Its translation: CASSNLASQETQYF. The full variable domain, rest sourced from reference TRBV19 and TRBJ2-5, is DGGITQSPKYLFRKEGQNVTLSCEQNLNHDAMYWYRQDPGQGLRLIYYSQIVNDFQKGDIAEGYSVSREKKESFPLTVTSAQKNPTAFYLCASSNLASQETQYFGPGTRLLVL.